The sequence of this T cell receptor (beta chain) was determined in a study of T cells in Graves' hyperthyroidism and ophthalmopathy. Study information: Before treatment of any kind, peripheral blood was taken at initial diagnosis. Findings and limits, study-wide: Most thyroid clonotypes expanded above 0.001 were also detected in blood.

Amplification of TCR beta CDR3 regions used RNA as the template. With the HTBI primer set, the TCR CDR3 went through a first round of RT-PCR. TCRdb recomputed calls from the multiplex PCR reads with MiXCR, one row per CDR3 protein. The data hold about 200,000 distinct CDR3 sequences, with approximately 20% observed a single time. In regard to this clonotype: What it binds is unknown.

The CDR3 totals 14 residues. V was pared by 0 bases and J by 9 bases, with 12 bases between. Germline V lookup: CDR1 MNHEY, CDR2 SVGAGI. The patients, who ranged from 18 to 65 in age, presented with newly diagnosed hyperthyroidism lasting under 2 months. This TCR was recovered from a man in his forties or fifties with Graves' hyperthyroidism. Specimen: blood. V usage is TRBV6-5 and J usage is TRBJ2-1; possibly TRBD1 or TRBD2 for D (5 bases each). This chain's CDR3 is CASSYSSGDGEQFF. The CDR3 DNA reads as TGTGCCAGCAGTTACTCGAGTGGGGACGGTGAGCAGTTCTTC.